Listed here is a single T cell receptor (beta chain). The CDR3 has 15 amino acids. Per germline, CDR1 SGDLS and CDR2 YYNGEE. V trimming: 2 bases; J trimming: 5 bases; junction bases outside the gene matches: 7. The data originate from a study of cytomegalovirus exposure and HLA in healthy donors. PCR used 60 Vbeta primers and 13 Jbeta primers. The method was immunoSEQ multiplex PCR; TCRdb's version includes in-frame clones alone and lacks a portion of them. The sample records hundreds of thousands of clones, roughly 80% being singletons. The V and J genes are TRBV9 and TRBJ2-5; 9 positions agree with TRBD1. The sequence was obtained from a male donor in good health and CMV-seronegative. Sequencing was done on a sample of PBMCs. The CDR3 DNA follows: TGTGCCAGCAGCGTCAGGACAGGGGAGGGGGAGACCCAGTACTTC. Its protein is CASSVRTGEGETQYF.